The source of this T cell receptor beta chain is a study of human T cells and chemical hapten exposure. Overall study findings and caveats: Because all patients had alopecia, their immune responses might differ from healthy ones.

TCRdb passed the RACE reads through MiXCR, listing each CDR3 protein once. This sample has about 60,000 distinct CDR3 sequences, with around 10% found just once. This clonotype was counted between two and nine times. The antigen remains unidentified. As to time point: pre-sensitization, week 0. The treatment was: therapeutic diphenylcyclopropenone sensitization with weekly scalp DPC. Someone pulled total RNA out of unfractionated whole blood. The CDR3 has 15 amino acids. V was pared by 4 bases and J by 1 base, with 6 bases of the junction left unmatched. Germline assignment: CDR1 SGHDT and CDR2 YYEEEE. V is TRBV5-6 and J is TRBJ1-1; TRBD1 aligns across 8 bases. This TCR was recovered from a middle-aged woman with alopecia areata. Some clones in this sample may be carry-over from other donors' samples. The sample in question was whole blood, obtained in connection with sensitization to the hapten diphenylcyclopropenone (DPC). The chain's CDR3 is CASSKGQGRNTEAFF. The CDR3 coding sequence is TGTGCCAGCAGCAAAGGACAGGGACGGAACACTGAAGCTTTCTTT.